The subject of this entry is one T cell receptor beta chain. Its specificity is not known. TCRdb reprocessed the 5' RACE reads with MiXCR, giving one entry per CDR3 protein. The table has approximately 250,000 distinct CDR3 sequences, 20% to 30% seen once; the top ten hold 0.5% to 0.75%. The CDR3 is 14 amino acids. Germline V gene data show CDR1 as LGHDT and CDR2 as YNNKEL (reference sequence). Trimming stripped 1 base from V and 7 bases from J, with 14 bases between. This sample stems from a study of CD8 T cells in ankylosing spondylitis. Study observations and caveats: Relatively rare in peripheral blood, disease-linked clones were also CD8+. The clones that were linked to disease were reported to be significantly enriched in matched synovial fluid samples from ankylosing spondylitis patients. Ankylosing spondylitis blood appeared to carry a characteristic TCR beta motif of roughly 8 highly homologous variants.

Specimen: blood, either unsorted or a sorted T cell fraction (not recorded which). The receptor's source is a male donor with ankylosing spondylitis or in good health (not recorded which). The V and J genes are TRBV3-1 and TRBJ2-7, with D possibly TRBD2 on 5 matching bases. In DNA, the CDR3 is TGTGCCAGCAGCCAAGGAGTTAGCGCGAGTGAGCAGTACTTC. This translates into CASSQGVSASEQYF.